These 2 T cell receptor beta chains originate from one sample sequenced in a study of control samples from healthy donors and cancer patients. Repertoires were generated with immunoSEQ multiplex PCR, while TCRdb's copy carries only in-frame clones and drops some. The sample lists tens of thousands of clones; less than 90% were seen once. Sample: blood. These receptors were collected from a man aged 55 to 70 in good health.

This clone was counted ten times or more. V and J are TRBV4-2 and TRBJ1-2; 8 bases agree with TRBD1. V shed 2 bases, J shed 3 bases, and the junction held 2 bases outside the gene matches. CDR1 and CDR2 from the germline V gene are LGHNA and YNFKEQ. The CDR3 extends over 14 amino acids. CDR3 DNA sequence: TGTGCCAGCAGCCAACAGACAGGGGACTATGGCTACACCTTC. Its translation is CASSQQTGDYGYTF.

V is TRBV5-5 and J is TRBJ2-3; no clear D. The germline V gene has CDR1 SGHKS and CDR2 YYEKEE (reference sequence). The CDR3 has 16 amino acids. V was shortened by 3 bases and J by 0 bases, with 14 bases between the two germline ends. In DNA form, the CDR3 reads TGTGCCAGCAGCTCCGCCCGGTTGGACAGCACAGATACGCAGTATTTT. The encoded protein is CASSSARLDSTDTQYF.